The next 10 T cell receptor beta chains were all read from a single sample in a study of blood T cell repertoires in COVID-19. Produced via immunoSEQ multiplex PCR; TCRdb's table is partial and in-frame only. The sample holds approximately 90,000 clones, 85% seen once. The sequencing input was peripheral blood. The receptors stem from a man in his 60s with acute or convalescent COVID-19.

The rearrangement uses TRBV25-1 and TRBJ2-7, with 8 bases lining up with TRBD2. Per germline, CDR1 MGHDK and CDR2 SYGVNS. With 4 bases clipped from V and 2 bases from J, the junction kept 10 bases outside the gene matches. The CDR3 contains 16 residues. The CDR3 region is CASSGAGAGGTYEQYF. CDR3 in DNA: TGTGCCAGCAGTGGGGCGGGCGCGGGGGGTACCTACGAGCAGTACTTC.

CDR3 sequence reads: CASSLGQGQQNYGYTF. CDR3 bases: TGTGCCAGCAGCTTGGGACAGGGGCAGCAAAACTATGGCTACACCTTC. V and J are TRBV5-4 and TRBJ1-2; 8 bases are a match to TRBD1. Germline CDR1 SGHNT, CDR2 YYREEE (reference sequence). J gave up 2 bases and V 0 bases, and 6 bases lay outside the gene matches. This CDR3 is built from 16 residues.

In its sample, this clone was seen once. The gene calls are TRBV30 and TRBJ2-7; a possible D gene is TRBD1 (6 bases). This CDR3 spans 14 amino acids. CDR1 GTSNPN and CDR2 SVGIG come from the germline V gene (reference sequence). Trimming removed 2 bases at V and 0 bases at J, with 11 bases between. The CDR3 nucleotides read TGTGCCTGGAGTTCTGGACAGATCTCCTACGAGCAGTACTTC. It codes for CAWSSGQISYEQYF.

This clone was found a few times. The chain recombines TRBV4-2 with TRBJ2-5; 12 nucleotides match TRBD2. Germline trimming cut 5 bases from V and 3 bases from J; bases unmatched to any gene: 4. Per germline, CDR1 LGHNA and CDR2 YNFKEQ. The CDR3 spans 15 residues. The CDR3 loop reads CASSDRLAGEETQYF. DNA of the CDR3: TGTGCCAGCAGCGATAGACTAGCGGGAGAAGAGACCCAGTACTTC.

The rearrangement uses TRBV7-2 and TRBJ2-7; D unclear. This CDR3 has 14 amino acids. Germline CDR1 SGHTA, CDR2 FQGNSA. V lost 1 base and J 2 bases, leaving 9 bases between the germline ends. CDR3 in DNA: TGTGCCAGCAGCTTAGAGAGGCCGCCCTACGAGCAGTACTTC. It yields the protein CASSLERPPYEQYF.

J is TRBJ2-3 and V is TRBV5-1; 9 nucleotides align to TRBD1. Germline CDR1 reads SGHRS; CDR2 reads YFSETQ. The CDR3 has 14 residues. Trimming at V came to 7 bases and at J to 0 bases, leaving 3 bases not matched to a gene. CDR3 sequence (DNA): TGCGCCAGCCACAGGGGGCCCAGCACAGATACGCAGTATTTT. Protein: CASHRGPSTDTQYF. Filled out from reference TRBV5-1 and TRBJ2-3, the complete variable domain reads KAGVTQTPRYLIKTRGQQVTLSCSPISGHRSVSWYQQTPGQGLQFLFEYFSETQRNKGNFPGRFSGRQFSNSRSEMNVSTLELGDSALYLCASHRGPSTDTQYFGPGTRLTVL.

The chain's CDR3 is CASSPDSVDEQFF. The DNA of the CDR3 is TGTGCCAGCTCACCCGACAGTGTGGATGAGCAGTTCTTC. The rearrangement links TRBV18 to TRBJ2-1; D may be TRBD1 (5 bases). There are 13 residues in the CDR3. Looked up from germline, CDR1 is KGHSH and CDR2 is LQKENI. Trimming stripped 3 bases from V and 8 bases from J, with 11 bases between.

Of note for this clone: Mismatch with germline at one junction end may stem from a read error. The chain links TRBV7-7 to TRBJ2-6; weak D call: TRBD1 (5 bases). CDR1 and CDR2 from the germline V gene are SSHAT and FNYEAQ (reference sequence). The CDR3 spans 16 residues. CDR3 coding DNA: TGTGCTAGCAGCCCATTTGGGGCAGCTGGGGCCAACGTCCTGACTTTC. It translates to CASSPFGAAGANVLTF.

This clone was detected only a few times. V is TRBV6-2 or TRBV6-3 and J is TRBJ2-6, with 8 bases identical to TRBD1. The CDR3 sequence is 19 residues long. Germline V gene lookup returns CDR1 MNHEY and CDR2 SVGEGT. Trimming at V came to 0 bases and at J to 0 bases, leaving 7 bases not matched to a gene. The CDR3 region is CASSYSIGTGRSGANVLTF. CDR3 coding DNA: TGTGCCAGCAGTTACTCCATTGGGACAGGTCGCTCTGGGGCCAACGTCCTGACTTTC.

In its sample, this clone was seen a few times. This chain links TRBV4-1 with TRBJ1-4, with no clear D. CDR1 and CDR2 (germline): MGHRA, YSYEKL. CDR3 length equals 15 residues. Trimming shortened V by 1 base and J by 0 bases, and 6 bases separated the two germline ends. The CDR3 DNA sequence: TGCGCCAGCAGCCAAGGAGCTGCAACTAATGAAAAACTGTTTTTT. Protein: CASSQGAATNEKLFF.